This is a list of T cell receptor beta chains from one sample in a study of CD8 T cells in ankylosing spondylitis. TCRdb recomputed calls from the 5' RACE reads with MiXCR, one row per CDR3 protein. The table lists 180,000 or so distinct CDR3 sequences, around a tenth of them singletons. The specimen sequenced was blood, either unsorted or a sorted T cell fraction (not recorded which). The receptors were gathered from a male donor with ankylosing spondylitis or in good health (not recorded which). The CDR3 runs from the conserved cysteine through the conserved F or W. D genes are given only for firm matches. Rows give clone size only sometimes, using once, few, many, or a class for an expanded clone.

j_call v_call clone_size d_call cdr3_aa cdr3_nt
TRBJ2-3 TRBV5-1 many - CASSFTGGLKDTQYF TGCGCCAGCAGCTTTACGGGGGGCCTGAAGGATACGCAGTATTTT
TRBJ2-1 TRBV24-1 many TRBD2 CATSMGGSSYNEQFF TGTGCCACCAGTATGGGGGGGAGCTCCTACAATGAGCAGTTCTTC
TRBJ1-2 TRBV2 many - CASSDGEAHGYTF TGTGCCAGCAGTGACGGGGAGGCTCATGGCTACACCTTC
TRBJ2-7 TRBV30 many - CAWSQDTNYEQYF TGTGCCTGGAGTCAGGACACCAACTACGAGCAGTACTTC
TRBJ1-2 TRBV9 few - CASSVVEGGGYTF TGTGCCAGCAGCGTAGTTGAGGGTGGGGGCTACACCTTC
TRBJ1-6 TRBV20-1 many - CSARDRAGTSPLHF TGCAGTGCTAGAGATAGGGCAGGGACTTCACCCCTCCACTTT
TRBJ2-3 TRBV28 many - CASSFGGSSTDTQYF TGTGCCAGCAGTTTCGGGGGATCTAGCACAGATACGCAGTATTTT
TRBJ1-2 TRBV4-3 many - CASSQVSPGQRRNYGYTF TGCGCCAGCAGCCAAGTATCCCCGGGACAAAGACGAAACTATGGCTACACCTTC
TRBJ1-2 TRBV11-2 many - CASSSSTTSVIGYTF TGTGCCAGCAGCTCTAGCACGACCTCCGTTATTGGCTACACCTTC
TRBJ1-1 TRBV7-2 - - CASSAGHANTEAFF TGTGCCAGCAGCGCCGGACACGCGAACACTGAAGCTTTCTTT
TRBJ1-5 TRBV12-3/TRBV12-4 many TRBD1 CASSLTQGAHQPQHF TGTGCCAGCAGTTTAACTCAGGGGGCACATCAGCCCCAGCATTTT
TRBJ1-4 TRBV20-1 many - CSARGTVEKLFF TGCAGTGCTAGGGGTACGGTGGAAAAACTGTTTTTT
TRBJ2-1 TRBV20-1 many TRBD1 CSAHRQGTYNEQFF TGCAGTGCCCACCGACAGGGAACCTACAATGAGCAGTTCTTC
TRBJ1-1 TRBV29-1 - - CSVEWPTSNTEAFF TGCAGCGTTGAATGGCCGACCTCGAACACTGAAGCTTTCTTT
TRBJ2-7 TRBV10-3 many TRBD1 CAISATGTGSEQYF TGTGCCATCAGTGCCACCGGGACAGGGAGCGAGCAGTACTTC
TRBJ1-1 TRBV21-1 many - CASSRDRGSPGQAFF TGTGCCAGCAGCAGGGACAGGGGTTCTCCAGGGCAAGCTTTCTTT
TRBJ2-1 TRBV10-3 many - CAIVAGQGYNEQFF TGTGCCATCGTAGCGGGACAGGGCTACAATGAGCAGTTCTTC
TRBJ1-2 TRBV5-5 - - CASSLRLGGSDGYTF TGTGCCAGCAGCTTGAGGCTTGGAGGGTCGGATGGCTACACCTTC
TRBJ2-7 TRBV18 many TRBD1 CASSLRGQNYEQYF TGTGCCAGCTCTCTAAGGGGACAGAACTACGAGCAGTACTTC
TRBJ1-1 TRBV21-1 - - CASSKETSLNTEAFF TGTGCCAGCAGCAAAGAGACCAGCCTGAACACTGAAGCTTTCTTT
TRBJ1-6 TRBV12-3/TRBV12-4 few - CASTLPGSPLHF TGTGCCAGCACCCTGCCGGGGTCACCCCTCCACTTT
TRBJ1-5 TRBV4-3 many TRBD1 CASSRDGTGNQPQHF TGCGCCAGCAGCCGAGATGGGACAGGAAATCAGCCCCAGCATTTT
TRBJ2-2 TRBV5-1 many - CASKQGSGELFF TGCGCCAGCAAACAGGGTTCCGGGGAGCTGTTTTTT
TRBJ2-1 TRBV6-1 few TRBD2 CASRPGLAGVIGNEQFF TGTGCCAGTAGGCCGGGACTAGCGGGAGTGATAGGCAATGAGCAGTTCTTC
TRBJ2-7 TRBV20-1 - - CSARDRLTAPTYEQYF TGCAGTGCTAGGGACCGTCTAACCGCCCCAACCTACGAGCAGTACTTC
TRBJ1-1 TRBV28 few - CASSLPHPNPTEAFF TGTGCCAGCAGTTTACCCCATCCCAACCCCACTGAAGCTTTCTTT
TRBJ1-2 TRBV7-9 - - CASSLGGNGYTF TGTGCCAGCAGCTTGGGGGGAAATGGCTACACCTTC
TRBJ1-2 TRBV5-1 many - CASRSPRVDTF TGCGCCAGCAGGAGCCCTCGTGTCGACACCTTC
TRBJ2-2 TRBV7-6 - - CASSALAWRELFF TGTGCCAGCAGCGCCCTGGCTTGGAGGGAGCTGTTTTTT
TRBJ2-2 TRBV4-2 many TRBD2 CASSQLAGGSANTGELFF TGTGCCAGCAGCCAACTAGCGGGAGGATCCGCGAACACCGGGGAGCTGTTTTTT
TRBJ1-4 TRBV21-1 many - CASSKVRPRDRGELLFF TGTGCCAGCAGCAAAGTGAGGCCCCGGGACAGGGGAGAGTTACTGTTTTTT
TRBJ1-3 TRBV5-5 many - CASSFGGSGNTIYF TGTGCCAGCAGCTTTGGGGGATCTGGAAACACCATATATTTT
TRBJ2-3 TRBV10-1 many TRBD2 CASSRTSAGRRSDTQYF TGCGCCAGCAGTAGGACTAGCGCCGGTAGGAGGTCGGATACGCAGTATTTT
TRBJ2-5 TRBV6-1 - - CASSRDYQETQYF TGTGCCAGCAGCCGGGACTACCAAGAGACCCAGTACTTC
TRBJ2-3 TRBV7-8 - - CASSPVRLVDTQYF TGTGCCAGCAGCCCTGTTAGACTAGTCGATACGCAGTATTTT
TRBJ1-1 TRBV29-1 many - CSVEFGQRAFF TGCAGCGTTGAATTTGGGCAGAGAGCTTTCTTT
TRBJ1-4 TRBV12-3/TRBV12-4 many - CASRRDGHTNEKLFF TGTGCCAGCAGGCGCGACGGACACACTAATGAAAAACTGTTTTTT
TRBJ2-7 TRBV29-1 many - CSVGGAGKTYEQYF TGCAGCGTTGGAGGGGCAGGGAAAACCTACGAGCAGTACTTC
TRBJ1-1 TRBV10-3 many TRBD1 CAIRTPGTGAFF TGTGCCATCAGAACCCCCGGGACAGGGGCTTTCTTT
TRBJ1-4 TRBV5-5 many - CASSLGQGRRMELFF TGTGCCAGCAGCTTGGGGCAGGGGCGCCGCATGGAACTGTTTTTT
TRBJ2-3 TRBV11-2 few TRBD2 CASSPRTSGEVEDTQYF TGTGCCAGCAGTCCGCGGACTAGTGGAGAGGTTGAAGATACGCAGTATTTT
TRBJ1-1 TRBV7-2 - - CASSLGGGPVNTEAFF TGTGCCAGCAGCTTAGGGGGGGGCCCCGTGAACACTGAAGCTTTCTTT
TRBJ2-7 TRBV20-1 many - CSARAQSSEQYF TGCAGTGCTAGAGCGCAGAGCTCCGAGCAGTACTTC
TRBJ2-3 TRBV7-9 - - CASSPKSADTQYF TGTGCCAGCAGCCCTAAGTCGGCGGATACGCAGTATTTT
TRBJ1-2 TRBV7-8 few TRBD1 CASSFPGDRGRDGYTF TGTGCTAGCAGCTTCCCCGGGGACAGGGGGCGGGATGGCTACACCTTC
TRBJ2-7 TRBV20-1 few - CSARLFGGAGYEQYF TGCAGTGCTAGGCTGTTTGGGGGCGCCGGCTACGAGCAGTACTTC
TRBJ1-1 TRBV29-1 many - CSVEIQGTEAFF TGCAGCGTTGAGATACAGGGTACTGAAGCTTTCTTT
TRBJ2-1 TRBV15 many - CATSRDRASSHEQFF TGTGCCACCAGCAGAGATCGGGCTAGTTCCCATGAGCAGTTCTTC
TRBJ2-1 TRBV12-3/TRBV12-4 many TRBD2 CASSLGASGGYEQFF TGTGCCAGCAGTTTAGGTGCTAGCGGGGGGTATGAGCAGTTCTTC
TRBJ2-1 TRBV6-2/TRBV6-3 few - CASSYSYGTEQFF TGTGCCAGCAGTTACTCGTACGGGACGGAGCAGTTCTTC
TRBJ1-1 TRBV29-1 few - CSVARQNVEAFF TGCAGCGTTGCCCGACAGAATGTGGAAGCTTTCTTT
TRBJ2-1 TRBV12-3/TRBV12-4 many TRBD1 CASSPSQGAGYNEQFF TGTGCCAGCAGTCCATCCCAGGGGGCCGGCTACAATGAGCAGTTCTTC
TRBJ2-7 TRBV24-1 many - CATSDFLRTGSYEQYF TGTGCCACCAGTGATTTCCTACGGACCGGCTCCTACGAGCAGTACTTC
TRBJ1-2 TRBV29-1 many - CSVIEGYGYTF TGCAGCGTTATTGAGGGGTATGGCTACACCTTC
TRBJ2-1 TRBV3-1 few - CASSRGHDDNEQFF TGTGCCAGCAGCCGGGGACACGATGACAATGAGCAGTTCTTC
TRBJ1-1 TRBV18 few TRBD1 CASSLIAYRDSPRNTEAFF TGTGCCAGCTCACTTATTGCTTACCGGGACAGCCCACGGAACACTGAAGCTTTCTTT
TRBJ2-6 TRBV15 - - CATSRKAGTNSGANVLTF TGTGCCACCAGCAGAAAGGCCGGGACAAATTCTGGGGCCAACGTCCTGACTTTC
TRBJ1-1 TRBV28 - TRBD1 CASSLNTGGDTEAFF TGTGCCAGCAGTCTGAATACAGGGGGGGACACTGAAGCTTTCTTT
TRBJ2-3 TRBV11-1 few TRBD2 CASSFPPGTSGSVYTDTQYF TGTGCCAGCAGCTTTCCCCCCGGGACTAGCGGGAGTGTTTATACAGATACGCAGTATTTT